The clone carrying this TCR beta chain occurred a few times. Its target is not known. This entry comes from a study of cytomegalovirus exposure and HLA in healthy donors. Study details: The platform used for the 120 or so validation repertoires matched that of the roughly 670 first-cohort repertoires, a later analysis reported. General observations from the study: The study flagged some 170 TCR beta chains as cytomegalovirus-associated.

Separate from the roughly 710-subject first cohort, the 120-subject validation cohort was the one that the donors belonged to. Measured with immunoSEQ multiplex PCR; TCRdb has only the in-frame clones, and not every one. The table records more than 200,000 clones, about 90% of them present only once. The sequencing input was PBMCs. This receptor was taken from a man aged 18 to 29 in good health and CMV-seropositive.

CDR3 region: CASSVGTGEAFF. CDR3 DNA: TGTGCCAGCAGCGTAGGGACAGGGGAAGCTTTCTTT. The chain recombines TRBV5-4 with TRBJ1-1; 9 bases are shared with TRBD1. The length of the CDR3 is 12 residues. Germline CDR1 is SGHNT and CDR2 is YYREEE (reference sequence). J gave up 8 bases and V 4 bases, and 3 bases lay outside the gene matches.